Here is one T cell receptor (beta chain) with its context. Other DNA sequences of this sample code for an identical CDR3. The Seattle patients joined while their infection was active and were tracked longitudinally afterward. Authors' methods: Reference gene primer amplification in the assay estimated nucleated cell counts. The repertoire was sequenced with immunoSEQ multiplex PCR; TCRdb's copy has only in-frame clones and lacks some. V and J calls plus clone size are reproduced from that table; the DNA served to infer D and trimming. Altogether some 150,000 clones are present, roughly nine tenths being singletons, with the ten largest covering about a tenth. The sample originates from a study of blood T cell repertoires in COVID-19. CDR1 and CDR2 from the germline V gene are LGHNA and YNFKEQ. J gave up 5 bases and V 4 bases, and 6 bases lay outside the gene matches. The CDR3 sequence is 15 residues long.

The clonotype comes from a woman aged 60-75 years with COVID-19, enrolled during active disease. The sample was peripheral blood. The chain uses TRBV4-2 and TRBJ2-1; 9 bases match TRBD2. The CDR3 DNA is TGTGCCAGCAGCCTCAGACTAGCGGCAGACAATGAGCAGTTCTTC. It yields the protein CASSLRLAADNEQFF.